This record covers a single T cell receptor (beta chain). J gave up 1 base and V 3 bases, and 4 bases lay outside the gene matches. The V gene's germline CDR1 is LGHDT and CDR2 YNNKEL (reference sequence). The CDR3 runs to 17 residues. The entry originates in a study of blood T cell repertoires in COVID-19. This table comes from immunoSEQ multiplex PCR, and its TCRdb copy is limited to in-frame clones, with some not included. The data hold 380,000 or so clones, with roughly four fifths observed a single time. The chain is built from TRBV3-1 (or the pseudogene TRBV3-2) and TRBJ2-6, with 9 bases identical to TRBD1. Sample: peripheral blood. The sequence was obtained from a human donor with acute or convalescent COVID-19. The donor label of this sample is uncertain. The DNA of the CDR3 is TGTGCCAGCAGCCAGCCCGGGACAGGGTCTGGGGCCAACGTCCTGACTTTC. Protein product: CASSQPGTGSGANVLTF.